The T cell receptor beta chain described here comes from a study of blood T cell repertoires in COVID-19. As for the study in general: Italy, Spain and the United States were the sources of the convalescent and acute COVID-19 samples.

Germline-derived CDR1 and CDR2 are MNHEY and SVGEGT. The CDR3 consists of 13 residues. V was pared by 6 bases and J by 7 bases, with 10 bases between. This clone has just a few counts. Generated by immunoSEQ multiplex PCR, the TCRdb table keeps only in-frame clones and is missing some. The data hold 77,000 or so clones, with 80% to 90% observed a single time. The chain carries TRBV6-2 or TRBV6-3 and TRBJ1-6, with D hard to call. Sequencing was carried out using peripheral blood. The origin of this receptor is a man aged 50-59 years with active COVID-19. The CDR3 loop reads CASSSRENSPLHF. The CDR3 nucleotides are TGTGCCAGCAGCTCTCGAGAAAATTCACCCCTCCACTTT.